This TCR beta chain was identified in a study of OX40 agonist ivuxolimab in advanced cancers. Study overall: Cohort: 75% to 90% men, mean age about 62, aged about 23 to 79. Study findings and constraints: Clonal expansion by week 6 occurred in CD4+ and CD8+ blood T cells (at 0.1 to 3.0 mg/kg). Expansion of clones was among the lowest in partial responders at 0.1-3.0 mg/kg.

The table came from immunoSEQ multiplex PCR; TCRdb's copy has only in-frame clones and leaves some out. Of about 38,000 clones listed, roughly nine tenths are singletons. Germline lookup yields CDR1 SGHAT and CDR2 FQNNGV. V lost 10 bases to trimming and J lost 7 bases, with 13 bases between them. This CDR3 has 12 residues. In regard to this clone: Its target is unknown.

The V call is TRBV11-2, the J call TRBJ2-2; no clear D. The sequencing here drew on CD4+ or CD8+ T cells sorted from blood, taken in a trial of the OX40 agonist ivuxolimab. The sequence was collected from an adult with an advanced solid tumor such as melanoma, head and neck, liver or kidney cancer. CDR3 amino acids: CATRWEIGELFF. The DNA of the CDR3 is TGTGCCACAAGGTGGGAAATCGGGGAGCTGTTTTTT.